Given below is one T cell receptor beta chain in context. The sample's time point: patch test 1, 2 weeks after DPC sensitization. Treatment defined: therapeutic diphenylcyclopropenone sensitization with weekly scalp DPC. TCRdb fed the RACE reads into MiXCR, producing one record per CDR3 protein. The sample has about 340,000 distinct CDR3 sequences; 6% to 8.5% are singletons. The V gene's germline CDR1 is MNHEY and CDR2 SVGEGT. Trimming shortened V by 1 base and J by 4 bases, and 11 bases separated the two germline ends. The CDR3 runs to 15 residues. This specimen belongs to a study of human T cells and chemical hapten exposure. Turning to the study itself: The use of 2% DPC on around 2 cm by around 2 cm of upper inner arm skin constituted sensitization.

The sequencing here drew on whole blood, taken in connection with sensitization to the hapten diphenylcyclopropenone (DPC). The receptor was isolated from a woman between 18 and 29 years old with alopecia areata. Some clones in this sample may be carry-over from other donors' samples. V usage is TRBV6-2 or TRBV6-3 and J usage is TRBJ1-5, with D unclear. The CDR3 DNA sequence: TGTGCCAGCAGTTACTTCCGTCAGGAGAATCAGCCCCAGCATTTT. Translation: CASSYFRQENQPQHF.